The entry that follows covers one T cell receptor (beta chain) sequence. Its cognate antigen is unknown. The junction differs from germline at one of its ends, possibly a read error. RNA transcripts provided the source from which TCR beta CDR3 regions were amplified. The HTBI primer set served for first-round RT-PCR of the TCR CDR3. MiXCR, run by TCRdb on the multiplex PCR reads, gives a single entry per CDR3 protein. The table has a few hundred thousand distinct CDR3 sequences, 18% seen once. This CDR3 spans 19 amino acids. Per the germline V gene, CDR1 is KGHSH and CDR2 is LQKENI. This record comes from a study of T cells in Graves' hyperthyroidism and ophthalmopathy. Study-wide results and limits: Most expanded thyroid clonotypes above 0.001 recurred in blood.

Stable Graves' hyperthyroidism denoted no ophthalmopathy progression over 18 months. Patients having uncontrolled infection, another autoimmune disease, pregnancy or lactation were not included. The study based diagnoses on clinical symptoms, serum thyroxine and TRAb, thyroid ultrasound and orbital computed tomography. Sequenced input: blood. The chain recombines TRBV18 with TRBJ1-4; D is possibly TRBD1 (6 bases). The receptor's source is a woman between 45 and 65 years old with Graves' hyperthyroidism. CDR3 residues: CANSPPQVGGPLANEKLFF. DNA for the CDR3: TGTGCCAACTCACCACCCCAGGTTGGGGGCCCTCTCGCTAATGAAAAACTGTTTTTT.